The T cell receptor beta chain described here comes from a study of cytomegalovirus exposure and HLA in healthy donors. As regards this clone: Its antigen is unidentified.

Study-wide results and caveats: Most TCRs appeared rarely, but some public TCRs recurred in many donors.

Generated by immunoSEQ multiplex PCR, the TCRdb table keeps only in-frame clones and is missing some. The data show about 110,000 clones, about 85% seen once. The CDR3 runs to 17 residues. V lost 4 bases to trimming and J lost 0 bases, with 16 bases between them. Germline V gene lookup returns CDR1 SGDLS and CDR2 YYNGEE. The sequenced sample was PBMCs. This chain uses TRBV9 with TRBJ2-2, with unresolved D. This receptor was obtained from a woman between 18 and 29 years old in good health and CMV-seronegative. The DNA of the CDR3 is TGTGCCAGCAGCCTCCCTTACACGCATACGAACACCGGGGAGCTGTTTTTT. This translates into CASSLPYTHTNTGELFF.